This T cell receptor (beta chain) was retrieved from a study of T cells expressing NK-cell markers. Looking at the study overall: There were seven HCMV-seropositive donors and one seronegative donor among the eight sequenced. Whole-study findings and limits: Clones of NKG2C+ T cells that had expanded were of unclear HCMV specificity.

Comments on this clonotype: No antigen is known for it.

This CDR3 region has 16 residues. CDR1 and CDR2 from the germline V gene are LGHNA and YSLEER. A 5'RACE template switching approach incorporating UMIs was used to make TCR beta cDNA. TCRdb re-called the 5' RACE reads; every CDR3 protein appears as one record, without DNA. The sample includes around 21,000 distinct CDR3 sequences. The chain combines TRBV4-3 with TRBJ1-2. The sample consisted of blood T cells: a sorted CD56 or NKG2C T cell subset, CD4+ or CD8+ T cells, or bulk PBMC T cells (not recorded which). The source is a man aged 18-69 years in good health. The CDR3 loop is CASSQVPRHTNYGYTF.